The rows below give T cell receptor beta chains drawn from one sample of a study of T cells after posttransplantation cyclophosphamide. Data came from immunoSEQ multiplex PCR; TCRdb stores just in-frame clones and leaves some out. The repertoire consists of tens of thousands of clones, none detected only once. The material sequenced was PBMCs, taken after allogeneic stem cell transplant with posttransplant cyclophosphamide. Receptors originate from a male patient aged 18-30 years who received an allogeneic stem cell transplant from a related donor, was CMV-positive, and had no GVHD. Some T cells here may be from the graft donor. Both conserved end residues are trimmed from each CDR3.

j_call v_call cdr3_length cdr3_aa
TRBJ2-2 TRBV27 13 ASSPGLAGAGELF
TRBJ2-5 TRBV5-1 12 ASSPGQTQETQY
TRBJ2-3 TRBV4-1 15 ASSQDGVAGVLDTQY
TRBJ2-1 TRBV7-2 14 ASSLRPGGPYNEQF
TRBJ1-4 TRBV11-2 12 ASSLRGVGEKLF
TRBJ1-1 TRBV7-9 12 ASSWGQETRGAF
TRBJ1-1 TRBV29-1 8 SVIQGWAF
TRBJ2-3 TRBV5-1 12 ASSAGLSTDTQY
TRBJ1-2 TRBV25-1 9 ASSDLEGYT
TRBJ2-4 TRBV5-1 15 ASSLTTGMLAKNIQY
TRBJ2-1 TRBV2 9 ASTFSGEQF
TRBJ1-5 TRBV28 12 ASRTRGRNQPQH
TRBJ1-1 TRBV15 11 ATSRFLSVEAF
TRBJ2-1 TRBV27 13 ASSINRGVYNEQF
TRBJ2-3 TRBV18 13 ASSPPRGGTDTQY
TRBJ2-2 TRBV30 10 AWRNRAGELF
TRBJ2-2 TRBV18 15 ASSPRSGGANTGELF
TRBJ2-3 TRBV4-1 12 ASSQAGIRDTQY
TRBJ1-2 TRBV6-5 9 ASKTGYGYT
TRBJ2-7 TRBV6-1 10 ASGQGAHEQY
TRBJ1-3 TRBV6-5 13 ASRRDRGLGNTIY
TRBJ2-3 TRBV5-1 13 ASSLISGGGYTQY
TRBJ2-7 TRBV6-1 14 ASSELTSGKPYEQY
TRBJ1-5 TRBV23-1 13 ASSSQGSSNQPQH
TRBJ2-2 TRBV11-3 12 ASSSWTGTGELF
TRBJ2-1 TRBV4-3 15 ASSRHFHRGSGHEQF
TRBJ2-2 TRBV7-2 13 ASSLAGASTGELF
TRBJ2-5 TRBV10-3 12 AISEEEARETQY
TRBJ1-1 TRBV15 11 ATSRDTGTEAF
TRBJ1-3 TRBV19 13 ASSRFGVAGNTIY
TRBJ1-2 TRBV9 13 ASSVGKGGNYGYT
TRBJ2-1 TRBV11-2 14 ASSSRLERAYNEQF
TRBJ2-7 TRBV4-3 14 ASSQVYEGGAYEQY
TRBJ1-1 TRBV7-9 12 ASSRGDLNTEAF
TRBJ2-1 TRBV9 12 ASSPSTFYNEQF
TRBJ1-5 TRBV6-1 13 ASKPGQGFNQPQH
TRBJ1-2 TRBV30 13 AWSFRRGPNYGYT
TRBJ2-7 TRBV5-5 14 ASSLAWTGAAYEQY
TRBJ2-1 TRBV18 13 ASSETGGSYNEQF
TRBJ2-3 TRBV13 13 ASSPRGGLTDTQY
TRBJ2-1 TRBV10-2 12 ASRGTGGNNEQF
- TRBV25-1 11 ASSVAGADEQY